These 27 T cell receptor beta chains were sequenced from one sample in a study of T cell responses to AZD1222 COVID-19 vaccine (dated by TCRdb to 2020 to 2023). The time point label here, explained by the study, means: baseline before first vaccination. Library method: the immunoSEQ multiplex PCR assay. Entries here come from immuneACCESS through TCRdb and include only in-frame sequences with V and J called. Some clones fail to appear in such tables; in the studies checked, an unresolved V gene covers under half of the shortfall, and the cause of the remainder is unknown. For this sample the table gives approximately 160,000 clones, of which roughly nine tenths were detected only once. 1.5% of the sample goes to the ten largest clones. The sample here was peripheral blood, taken on day 0 of AZD1222 vaccination. The origin of the receptors is an adult in good health.

This clone was seen just once. V gene TRBV24-1 combines with J gene TRBJ2-5; possibly TRBD1 or TRBD2 for D (5 bases each). The CDR3 loop spans 15 amino acids. V dropped 0 bases and J dropped 5 bases, with 12 bases sitting between them. CDR1 and CDR2 (germline): KGHDR, SFDVKD. The CDR3 sequence: CATSDLQGSGETQYF. DNA for the CDR3: TGTGCCACCAGTGATTTGCAGGGATCGGGGGAGACCCAGTACTTC.

The CDR3, as DNA: TGTGCCACCAGGGGAACGGGGGCCTACGAGCAGTACTTC. It translates to CATRGTGAYEQYF. The chain employs TRBV15 and TRBJ2-7; tentative D call: TRBD2 (6 bases). V was shortened by 6 bases and J by 2 bases, with 11 bases between the two germline ends. In germline, CDR1 is LNHNV, CDR2 YYDKDF (reference sequence). The CDR3 has 13 residues.

This clone was detected only once. V gene TRBV6-5 combines with J gene TRBJ2-7; TRBD1 matches at 12 bases. The trim removed 6 bases at V and 9 bases at J, leaving 9 bases unmatched. Germline CDR1 and CDR2: MNHEY and SVGAGI. The CDR3 extends over 14 amino acids. CDR3 in DNA: TGTGCCAGCAGGCCGGGACAGGGGGCTGGCGGGCAGTACTTC. Its translation: CASRPGQGAGGQYF.

The rearrangement links TRBV19 to TRBJ1-3; D remains ambiguous. The V end was cut by 7 bases, the J end by 0 bases, with 4 bases between. The CDR3 contains 12 residues. CDR1 is LNHDA and CDR2 is SQIVND in the germline V gene (reference sequence). Here the CDR3 DNA reads TGTGCCAGTATAAGCTCTGGAAACACCATATATTTT. Translation gives CASISSGNTIYF. Drawing the rest from reference TRBV19 and TRBJ1-3, the complete variable domain is DGGITQSPKYLFRKEGQNVTLSCEQNLNHDAMYWYRQDPGQGLRLIYYSQIVNDFQKGDIAEGYSVSREKKESFPLTVTSAQKNPTAFYLCASISSGNTIYFGEGSWLTVV.

The chain employs TRBV7-3 and TRBJ1-6; perhaps TRBD1 as D (6 bases). V was cut by 5 bases and J by 8 bases, with 16 bases left in between. Germline assignment: CDR1 SGHTA and CDR2 FQGTGA. The CDR3 is made up of 15 amino acids. The CDR3 DNA follows: TGTGCCAGCAGCATGGACAGCCGCAGGGATTCACCCCTCCACTTT. Encoded protein: CASSMDSRRDSPLHF.

CDR3 in amino acids: CASSQVEFPDTQYF. In DNA form, the CDR3 reads TGTGCCAGCAGCCAAGTTGAGTTCCCTGATACGCAGTATTTT. The chain has TRBV4-2 and TRBJ2-3; no firm D call. CDR3 length equals 14 residues. Germline V CDR1 and CDR2: LGHNA, YNFKEQ. V was shortened by 1 base and J by 6 bases, with 11 bases between the two germline ends.

This clone showed up just a few times. In DNA, the CDR3 is TGTGCCAGCAGCTCCACGGACAGGAAAATTGACAATCAGCCCCAGCATTTT. It encodes CASSSTDRKIDNQPQHF. V is TRBV7-3 and J is TRBJ1-5, with 7 bases matching TRBD1. The CDR3 runs 17 residues. CDR1 and CDR2 from the germline V gene are SGHTA and FQGTGA. The junction had 12 bases not matched to a gene; V was cut back by 4 bases and J by 3 bases. Filled out from reference TRBV7-3 and TRBJ1-5, the complete variable domain reads GAGVSQTPSNKVTEKGKYVELRCDPISGHTALYWYRQSLGQGPEFLIYFQGTGAADDSGLPNDRFFAVRPEGSVSTLKIQRTERGDSAVYLCASSSTDRKIDNQPQHFGDGTRLSIL.

CDR3 protein: CASSYSVGEQYF. The DNA for the CDR3 is TGTGCCAGCAGTTACTCCGTCGGCGAGCAGTACTTC. The rearrangement links TRBV6-5 to TRBJ2-7, with unresolved D. The CDR3 has 12 residues. Trimming shortened V by 0 bases and J by 6 bases, and 6 bases separated the two germline ends. Germline lookup yields CDR1 MNHEY and CDR2 SVGAGI.

With respect to this clone: At one of its ends the junction is not consistent with the germline gene, which may arise from a read error. The chain joins TRBV7-7 to TRBJ1-5; D gene ambiguous. Germline V gene lookup returns CDR1 SSHAT and CDR2 FNYEAQ (reference sequence). The CDR3 runs to 16 residues. CDR3 in amino acids: CASSRTRRRTYQPQHF. CDR3 in DNA: TGTGCTAGCAGCCGGACCAGGCGACGGACCTATCAGCCCCAGCATTTT.

For the CDR3, the DNA is TGTGCCAGCAGTTTAAGAAACAGTCCCTACGAGCAGTACTTC. This codes for CASSLRNSPYEQYF. This chain uses TRBV28 with TRBJ2-7; D gene uncertain. V was cut by 2 bases and J by 2 bases, with 10 bases left in between. Germline loops: CDR1 MDHEN, CDR2 SYDVKM. CDR3 length: 14 residues.

CDR3 residues: CASSYSKNTEAFF. CDR3 DNA sequence: TGTGCCAGCAGTTACTCAAAGAACACTGAAGCTTTCTTT. The chain is built from TRBV6-5 and TRBJ1-1; D gene unclear. The length of the CDR3 is 13 residues. From germline, CDR1 is MNHEY and CDR2 SVGAGI. The ends were cut back, 0 bases at V and 1 base at J, with 3 bases in the middle.

The CDR3 spells CASTPDRVKNIQYF. The CDR3 DNA sequence: TGTGCCAGCACCCCGGACAGGGTAAAAAACATTCAGTACTTC. The chain couples TRBV27 to TRBJ2-4; 8 bases agree with TRBD1. CDR3 size: 14 residues. V lost 7 bases and J lost 4; bases outside the gene matches: 6. Germline CDR1 and CDR2: MNHEY and SMNVEV (reference sequence).

The chain couples TRBV30 to TRBJ1-1; D ambiguous. Trimming took off 3 bases at V and 3 bases at J, with 8 bases between the two ends. There are 12 residues in the CDR3. From germline, CDR1 is GTSNPN and CDR2 SVGIG (reference sequence). This CDR3 is CAWRRYDTEAFF. As DNA, the CDR3 is TGTGCCTGGAGGAGGTACGACACTGAAGCTTTCTTT.

The J gene is TRBJ1-2, the V gene TRBV28; D is possibly TRBD1 (5 bases). CDR1 and CDR2 from the germline V gene are MDHEN and SYDVKM. The germline V and J ends were trimmed by 10 bases and 4 bases, with 16 bases remaining between them. CDR3 length: 13 residues. The CDR3 here is CATREGHIYGYTF. The CDR3, as DNA: TGTGCCACCCGGGAAGGACACATCTATGGCTACACCTTC.

This clone was detected a few times. V usage is TRBV30 and J usage is TRBJ2-7, with 7 nucleotides matching TRBD1. The CDR3 is 15 residues long. CDR1 and CDR2 (germline): GTSNPN, SVGIG (reference sequence). The trim removed 8 bases at V and 6 bases at J, leaving 19 bases unmatched. The CDR3 DNA follows: TGTGCCGCCCTAGAAATTTTGGGACAGAAGCGCGAGCAGTACTTC. Translated: CAALEILGQKREQYF.

V gene TRBV3-1 (or the pseudogene TRBV3-2) combines with J gene TRBJ1-2, with D hard to call. The CDR3 has 15 amino acids. The germline CDR1 and CDR2 sequences are LGHDT and YNNKEL (reference sequence). Trimming took off 0 bases at V and 2 bases at J, with 10 bases between the two ends. CDR3 in amino acids: CASSQDSLTNYGYTF. For the CDR3, the DNA is TGTGCCAGCAGCCAAGATTCCTTAACCAACTATGGCTACACCTTC.

The chain is built from TRBV6-2 or TRBV6-3 and TRBJ1-2, with 7 bases that match TRBD1. This CDR3 comprises 14 residues. The ends lost 2 bases at V and 6 bases at J; junction bases unmatched: 6. Germline CDR1 and CDR2: MNHEY and SVGEGT. CDR3 in DNA: TGTGCCAGCAGTTACGGACAGGCCCCTCATGGCTACACCTTC. Protein sequence: CASSYGQAPHGYTF.

CDR3 in DNA: TGCGCCAGCAGCCCGGGACAGGGTATCGCCGAGCAGTACTTC. Translating it yields CASSPGQGIAEQYF. The chain uses TRBV5-1 and TRBJ2-7, with 9 bases that match TRBD1. V lost 4 bases and J lost 6; bases outside the gene matches: 8. The CDR3 covers 14 residues. CDR1 and CDR2 (germline): SGHRS, YFSETQ.

The chain employs TRBV18 and TRBJ1-2, with TRBD1 matching 11 bases. CDR1 and CDR2 (germline): KGHSH, LQKENI. CDR3 length equals 16 residues. Trimming took 6 bases from V and 2 from J; bases not matched to a gene: 8. The CDR3 loop reads CASSRTGGTGNYGYTF. CDR3 sequence (DNA): TGTGCCAGCTCCCGGACAGGGGGCACGGGAAACTATGGCTACACCTTC.

The chain combines TRBV30 with TRBJ1-2; a possible D gene is TRBD1 (5 bases). V was trimmed by 7 bases and J by 7 bases, leaving 13 bases between them. CDR1 is GTSNPN, CDR2 SVGIG, per germline (reference sequence). The CDR3 has 11 amino acids. The CDR3 loop is CAYDSYGGYTF. The DNA for the CDR3 is TGTGCCTATGACAGTTACGGTGGCTACACCTTC.

The CDR3 loop is CASGGQGNSNQPQHF. CDR3 DNA: TGTGCCAGCGGTGGACAGGGTAATAGCAATCAGCCCCAGCATTTT. This chain uses TRBV2 with TRBJ1-5; 8 bases are shared with TRBD1. Germline V lookup: CDR1 SNHLY, CDR2 FYNNEI. Trimming at V came to 8 bases and at J to 0 bases, leaving 6 bases not matched to a gene. This CDR3 comprises 15 residues.

V is TRBV6-5 and J is TRBJ1-1; TRBD1 is a possible D gene (6 bases). The germline V gene has CDR1 MNHEY and CDR2 SVGAGI. CDR3 length equals 15 residues. V lost 5 bases to trimming and J lost 1 base, with 14 bases between them. The CDR3 nucleotides are TGTGCCAGCAGTAACGACAGGAGTCAGAACACTGAAGCTTTCTTT. It yields the protein CASSNDRSQNTEAFF.

The genes are TRBV5-6 and TRBJ1-1, with D hard to call. The V gene's germline CDR1 is SGHDT and CDR2 YYEEEE. The ends were cut back, 1 base at V and 5 bases at J, with 12 bases in the middle. This CDR3 is built from 14 residues. The CDR3 sequence: CASSLWSPWTEAFF. The DNA of the CDR3 is TGTGCCAGCAGCTTGTGGAGCCCTTGGACTGAAGCTTTCTTT.

The chain carries TRBV9 and TRBJ1-5; 8 nucleotides line up with TRBD1. This CDR3 has 18 residues. Per germline, CDR1 SGDLS and CDR2 YYNGEE. Trimming at V came to 4 bases and at J to 7 bases, leaving 19 bases not matched to a gene. The CDR3 bases are TGTGCCAGCAGCTTGGAAAGCTCCCCAGGGGGCAGGCGACAGCCCCAGCATTTT. The encoded protein is CASSLESSPGGRRQPQHF. The variable domain in full, with the rest retrieved from reference TRBV9 and TRBJ1-5, is DSGVTQTPKHLITATGQRVTLRCSPRSGDLSVYWYQQSLDQGLQFLIQYYNGEERAKGNILERFSAQQFPDLHSELNLSSLELGDSALYFCASSLESSPGGRRQPQHFGDGTRLSIL.

This clone was detected once. The chain couples TRBV6-1 to TRBJ2-7, with 10 bases fitting TRBD1. The CDR3 has 16 amino acids. From germline, CDR1 is MNHNS and CDR2 SASEGT. V shed 2 bases, J shed 0 bases, and the junction held 4 bases outside the gene matches. This CDR3 reads CASSEPGQGSSYEQYF. In DNA, the CDR3 is TGTGCCAGCAGTGAACCGGGACAGGGGTCCTCCTACGAGCAGTACTTC.

The V gene is TRBV14, the J gene TRBJ2-4; D uncertain. V dropped 1 base and J dropped 9 bases, with 10 bases sitting between them. The CDR3 spans 13 residues. Germline CDR1 SGHDN, CDR2 FVKESK. In DNA, the CDR3 is TGTGCCAGCAGCCAAGGACGGGTCGGCATTCAGTACTTC. This encodes CASSQGRVGIQYF.

V usage is TRBV9 and J usage is TRBJ1-1; 8 bases agree with TRBD1. After removal of 3 bases from V and 1 base from J, the junction contained 2 bases not matched to a gene. Germline V gives CDR1 SGDLS, CDR2 YYNGEE. This CDR3 has 14 residues. CDR3 nucleotides: TGTGCCAGCAGCGAAACAGGGGGGAACACTGAAGCTTTCTTT. It is translated as CASSETGGNTEAFF.